This T cell receptor beta chain was retrieved from a study of OX40 agonist ivuxolimab in advanced cancers. Study outcomes and limitations: Antigen targets of the expanded peripheral T cells went undetermined.

The data were produced by immunoSEQ multiplex PCR, yet TCRdb's version contains in-frame clones alone and is incomplete. Among roughly 66,000 clones listed, around 90% were seen once. A remark on this clone: What it binds is not known.

CDR1 is MNHNY and CDR2 is SVGAGI in the germline V gene (reference sequence). Trimming took off 2 bases at V and 6 bases at J, with 11 bases between the two ends. The CDR3 spans 14 residues. This clonotype originated in an adult with an advanced solid tumor such as melanoma, head and neck, liver or kidney cancer. V is TRBV6-6 and J is TRBJ1-3; D possibly corresponds to TRBD1 (6 bases). Material: CD4+ or CD8+ T cells sorted from blood, obtained in a trial of the OX40 agonist ivuxolimab. CDR3: CASSYRQGLNTIYF. The DNA for the CDR3 is TGTGCCAGCAGTTACCGGCAGGGGTTAAACACCATATATTTT.